This TCR beta chain was retrieved from a study of brain T cells in children with intractable seizures. Study-wide findings and caveats: HCMV serostatus was not known, and viral specificity came from CDR3 similarity only.

Remarks on this clone: The antigen remains unidentified.

Generated by immunoSEQ multiplex PCR, the TCRdb table keeps only in-frame clones and is missing some. The sample holds about 340,000 clones; 93% are singletons and the top ten take 5.5% to 6%. Stated time point: blood from clinic visit 5 months post-surgery; TSC patient then seizure free. The CDR3 loop spans 13 amino acids. Trimming shortened V by 5 bases and J by 6 bases, and 11 bases separated the two germline ends. The rearrangement uses TRBV12-3 or TRBV12-4 and TRBJ1-5; tentatively, D is TRBD1 (6 bases). The clonotype was recovered from a boy less than two years old with tuberous sclerosis and intractable seizures. The input for sequencing was peripheral blood, taken approximately 5 months after surgery. The CDR3 nucleotides are TGTGCCAGCAGTCCAGGGGTAACTCAGCCCCAGCATTTT. It translates to CASSPGVTQPQHF.